Listed below are T cell receptor beta chains from one sample, sequenced in a study of T-cell memory formation after mild COVID-19. TCRdb passed the 5' RACE reads through MiXCR, listing each CDR3 protein once. The table lists 380,000 or so distinct CDR3 sequences, 13% to 15% of them singletons. The sample consisted of PBMCs or a T cell subset sorted from them (not recorded which). The receptors were gathered from a man younger than 30 who had mild COVID-19 (a few samples of this study predate the infection). Cell type and time point are not known. Each CDR3 is given with its conserved first and last residue.

J gene,V gene,CDR3 protein
TRBJ2-7,TRBV18,CASSPNTQSYEQYF
TRBJ1-2,TRBV5-1,CASSLVAVRDGYTF
TRBJ2-5,TRBV12-3/TRBV12-4,CASSLNSGGEETQYF
TRBJ2-7,TRBV20-1,CSAFNNYEQYF
TRBJ2-1,TRBV2,CASSEDQGEQFF
TRBJ2-1,TRBV7-9,CASSSHSGGESEQFF
TRBJ2-7,TRBV20-1,CSAKTLAITYEQYF
TRBJ1-2,TRBV20-1,CSATDSPYGYTF
TRBJ2-7,TRBV7-2,CASSVVAPYEQYF
TRBJ2-2,TRBV4-3,CASSLTTGTNTGELFF
TRBJ1-1,TRBV9,CASSVGRARGDTEAFF
TRBJ1-6,TRBV4-3,CASSQVAPSIGTYNSPLHF
TRBJ2-3,TRBV7-2,CASSLVASGGGTDTQYF
TRBJ2-1,TRBV20-1,CSARDPRAGAHNEQFF
TRBJ1-1,TRBV12-3/TRBV12-4,CASIISGVINTEAFF
TRBJ2-1,TRBV4-3,CASSQDGTAYNEQFF
TRBJ2-5,TRBV4-3,CASSHWTGELETQYF
TRBJ2-7,TRBV4-3,CASSQEATASDYEQYF
TRBJ2-7,TRBV7-3,CASSSTAGRVPYEQYF
TRBJ2-2,TRBV7-9,CASSPSGPLGTGGPNTGELFF
TRBJ2-1,TRBV12-3/TRBV12-4,CASTPTRDEQFF
TRBJ2-5,TRBV7-2,CASSLERAETQYF